This TCR beta chain was observed in a study of T cell changes during pregnancy in multiple sclerosis. The assay was immunoSEQ multiplex PCR, and TCRdb's table has in-frame clones only and misses some. Of about 27,000 clones in the sample, around nine tenths are singletons; the top ten hold 8.3%. The clonotype originates from a female donor with multiple sclerosis, enrolled in a pregnancy study. The input for sequencing was CD8+ T cells from peripheral blood mononuclear cells, taken in the second trimester of pregnancy.

The DNA of the CDR3 is TGTGCCAGCAGTGAAGTACCGGGACAGCTGAACACTGAAGCTTTCTTT. As protein: CASSEVPGQLNTEAFF. This chain connects TRBV6-1 to TRBJ1-1; TRBD1 agrees at 7 bases. Germline loops: CDR1 MNHNS, CDR2 SASEGT. There are 16 residues in the CDR3. The ends lost 1 base at V and 0 bases at J; junction bases unmatched: 5.